This is a list of T cell receptor beta chains from one sample in a study of shared clonotypes between healthy human individuals. Profiled with immunoSEQ multiplex PCR; TCRdb holds only in-frame clones, not every one. The sample lists 2 million to 2.5 million clones, about 95% occurring once. The sample consisted of naive CD8+ T cells sorted from blood. These receptors were obtained from a man aged 18 to 29 in good health. Both conserved end residues are part of each CDR3. D genes are given only for firm matches. Size is stated for part of the rows, as once, few or many counts, or as a class when the clone is expanded.

abundance,j_gene,d_gene,v_gene,CDR3nt,CDR3aa
NA,TRBJ2-5,NA,TRBV6-5,TGTGCCAGCAGTTACGGAGATTTCCAAGAGACCCAGTACTTC,CASSYGDFQETQYF
NA,TRBJ2-3,NA,TRBV11-1,TGTGCCAGCAGCTTTGGCGGCAGCACAGATACGCAGTATTTT,CASSFGGSTDTQYF
NA,TRBJ2-1,NA,TRBV9,TGTGCCAGCAGCGCCAGGGGCGGGGCCTACAATGAGCAGTTCTTC,CASSARGGAYNEQFF
NA,TRBJ1-2,NA,TRBV27,TGTGCCAGCAGTCCTGATTCAGGGCCCTATGGCTACACCTTC,CASSPDSGPYGYTF
NA,TRBJ2-6,TRBD1,TRBV9,TGTGCCAGCGATACCGGGACAGGGGTTTCTGGGGCCAACGTCCTGACTTTC,CASDTGTGVSGANVLTF
few,TRBJ1-1,NA,TRBV29-1,TGCAGCGTTTCCAGAAACACTGAAGCTTTCTTT,CSVSRNTEAFF
NA,TRBJ2-7,NA,TRBV7-9,TGTGCCAGCAGCTCCCTCCTGGGAGCCGAGCAGTACTTC,CASSSLLGAEQYF
NA,TRBJ2-7,TRBD1,TRBV5-4,TGTGCCAGCAGCTTGGTAGGGGGCCTCCCCTACGAGCAGTACTTC,CASSLVGGLPYEQYF
NA,TRBJ2-7,TRBD1,TRBV7-9,TGTGCCAGCAGCTCCCCGACAGGGGAGCACTACGAGCAGTACTTC,CASSSPTGEHYEQYF
NA,TRBJ2-7,TRBD2,TRBV28,TGTGCCAGCAGTTTAACACTAGCGGGGGGAAGCTCCTACGAGCAGTACTTC,CASSLTLAGGSSYEQYF
NA,TRBJ2-1,NA,TRBV9,TGTGCCAGCAGCGTAGGTGGAGGGGGCCTTAACAATGAGCAGTTCTTC,CASSVGGGGLNNEQFF
NA,TRBJ2-2,TRBD2,TRBV29-1,TGCAGCGTTTTCGGGACTAGCGGGAGTCGGGACACCGGGGAGCTGTTTTTT,CSVFGTSGSRDTGELFF
once,TRBJ1-2,NA,TRBV5-6,TGTGCCAGCAGCTTGGGGGCCGGAGGCTACACCTTC,CASSLGAGGYTF
NA,TRBJ2-5,TRBD2,TRBV27,TGTGCCAGCAGTTCCGAAAGGGAGGGGTCAGGGGAGACCCAGTACTTC,CASSSEREGSGETQYF
NA,TRBJ2-7,NA,TRBV27,TGTGCCAGCAGTTACAGGGTGGCCTACGAGCAGTACTTC,CASSYRVAYEQYF
NA,TRBJ2-5,TRBD1,TRBV5-4,TGTGCCAGCAGCTGGGGGACAGGACCCCAAGAGACCCAGTACTTC,CASSWGTGPQETQYF
NA,TRBJ2-7,TRBD1,TRBV19,TGTGCCAGTAGCAACGAGGGGGCAGCCTCAGCCTACGAGCAGTACTTC,CASSNEGAASAYEQYF
NA,TRBJ2-3,TRBD2,TRBV4-1,TGCGCCAGCAGCCAAGATCAGCTAGCGGAAGACACAGATACGCAGTATTTT,CASSQDQLAEDTDTQYF
NA,TRBJ1-1,NA,TRBV5-6,TGTGCCAGCAGCTGGCAGGGATATACTGAAGCTTTCTTT,CASSWQGYTEAFF
NA,TRBJ2-1,NA,TRBV6-5,TGTGCCAGCAGTTCAGGAAGCTCCTACAATGAGCAGTTCTTC,CASSSGSSYNEQFF
NA,TRBJ1-2,NA,TRBV6-1,TGTGCCAGCAGTGAAGGGTCAACCGCCAGTTGGGACTATGGCTACACCTTC,CASSEGSTASWDYGYTF
once,TRBJ2-1,NA,TRBV4-1,TGCGCCAGCAGCCTAAGGGACAACCACAATGAGCAGTTCTTC,CASSLRDNHNEQFF
NA,TRBJ2-7,TRBD2,TRBV4-3,TGCGCCAGCAGCCACCAAGCGGGAGGGGAATCCTACGAGCAGTACTTC,CASSHQAGGESYEQYF
NA,TRBJ2-7,NA,TRBV2,TGTGCCAGCAAGGAGGGGGGTTCCGAGCAGTACTTC,CASKEGGSEQYF
NA,TRBJ2-7,NA,TRBV7-2,TGTGCCAGCAGCCCCGATTCCTCCTACGAGCAGTACTTC,CASSPDSSYEQYF
NA,TRBJ2-7,NA,TRBV27,TGTGCCAGCAGTCAGACTCGGTGGGGAACTCTTTACGAGCAGTACTTC,CASSQTRWGTLYEQYF
NA,TRBJ2-7,NA,TRBV9,TGTGCCAGCAGCGTAGGACAGGGTAGCGGCGAGCAGTACTTC,CASSVGQGSGEQYF
NA,TRBJ2-1,TRBD2,TRBV9,TGTGCCAGCAGCCGCCCTCCGGGGGGAACCTCGTACAATGAGCAGTTCTTC,CASSRPPGGTSYNEQFF